Listed below are T cell receptor beta chains from one sample, sequenced in a study of cytomegalovirus exposure and HLA in healthy donors. The repertoire was sequenced with immunoSEQ multiplex PCR; TCRdb's copy has only in-frame clones and lacks some. The repertoire table contains 80,000 to 95,000 clones. Sequencing input: PBMCs. The source of these receptors is a man aged 45-65 years in good health and CMV-seropositive. The CDR3 runs from the conserved cysteine through the conserved F or W. The order of the fields is V gene, D gene, J gene, CDR3 DNA, CDR3 protein. The D gene is left open where the match is weak.

>TRBV6-6|.|TRBJ1-1
TGTGCCACCGCGAGGGGGACCATGAACACTGAAGCTTTCTTT
CATARGTMNTEAFF
>TRBV20-1|.|TRBJ1-2
TGCAGTGCTAGTACCGGGTATGGCTACACCTTC
CSASTGYGYTF
>TRBV6-1|TRBD2|TRBJ2-7
TGTGCCAGCAGTGAAGCGCGGGGGACCGCCGGGTTATACTTC
CASSEARGTAGLYF
>TRBV28|.|TRBJ1-1
TGTGCCACCACGGGGTTCGAGAGGGCTTTCTTT
CATTGFERAFF
>TRBV19|.|TRBJ2-6
TGTGCCAGTAGGCAGGGTGCTGGGGCCAACGTCCTGACTTTC
CASRQGAGANVLTF
>TRBV19|.|TRBJ1-1
TGTGCCAGTAGTATAGAGGCAGATAACACTGAAGCTTTCTTT
CASSIEADNTEAFF
>TRBV7-9|.|TRBJ1-5
TGTGCCAGCAGCTTAGGTCCAGGGGTTGGCAATCAGCCCCAGCATTTT
CASSLGPGVGNQPQHF
>TRBV18|.|TRBJ2-7
TGTGCCAGCTCACCAACTGGGACTCAGGACGAGCAGTACTTC
CASSPTGTQDEQYF
>TRBV13|.|TRBJ2-7
TGTGCCAGCAGCCCCCGAGGCTCCTACGAGCAGTACTTC
CASSPRGSYEQYF
>TRBV4-1|TRBD2|TRBJ2-1
TGCGCCAGCAGCCAAGATCGGAGCGGGGTACAATTTGAGCAGTTCTTC
CASSQDRSGVQFEQFF
>TRBV7-9|TRBD1|TRBJ2-5
TGTGCCAGCAAACCCTCAACAGGGGAAGAGACCCAGTACTTC
CASKPSTGEETQYF
>TRBV18|.|TRBJ1-5
TGTGCCAGCTCAAACTTCAGGGGTTCAAATCAGCCCCAGCATTTT
CASSNFRGSNQPQHF
>TRBV18|.|TRBJ2-7
TGTGCCAGCTCACACCGGGACATGACCTACGAGCAGTACTTC
CASSHRDMTYEQYF
>TRBV11-3|.|TRBJ2-5
TGTGCCAGCAGCCCGGGTCGGGAGACCCAGTACTTC
CASSPGRETQYF
>TRBV11-2|.|TRBJ2-3
TGTGCCAGCAGCTTTGTTAGCGGCGGTTCTAGCACAGATACGCAGTATTTT
CASSFVSGGSSTDTQYF
>TRBV4-3|.|TRBJ1-2
TGCGCCAGCAGCCAAGATCTAGGGGCCGTAGCTAACTATGGCTACACCTTC
CASSQDLGAVANYGYTF
>TRBV19|.|TRBJ1-4
TGTGCCAGTAGTATACTTGCAACTAATGAAAAACTGTTTTTT
CASSILATNEKLFF
>TRBV7-3|.|TRBJ2-4
TGTGCCAGCAGTCCCCGCGGGGTCGAATCAGCCAAAAACATTCAGTACTTC
CASSPRGVESAKNIQYF
>TRBV23-1|.|TRBJ1-2
TGCGCCAGCAGAAAACCTGCCCGTACACATTTCTATGGCTACACCTTC
CASRKPARTHFYGYTF
>TRBV4-3|.|TRBJ2-7
TGCGCCAGCAGCCAATCTTCCTCCGAAAGCGACGAGCAGTACTTC
CASSQSSSESDEQYF
>TRBV6-5|.|TRBJ1-5
TGTGCCAGCAGTTGGGAGGGGCCGTCTAGCAATCAGCCCCAGCATTTT
CASSWEGPSSNQPQHF